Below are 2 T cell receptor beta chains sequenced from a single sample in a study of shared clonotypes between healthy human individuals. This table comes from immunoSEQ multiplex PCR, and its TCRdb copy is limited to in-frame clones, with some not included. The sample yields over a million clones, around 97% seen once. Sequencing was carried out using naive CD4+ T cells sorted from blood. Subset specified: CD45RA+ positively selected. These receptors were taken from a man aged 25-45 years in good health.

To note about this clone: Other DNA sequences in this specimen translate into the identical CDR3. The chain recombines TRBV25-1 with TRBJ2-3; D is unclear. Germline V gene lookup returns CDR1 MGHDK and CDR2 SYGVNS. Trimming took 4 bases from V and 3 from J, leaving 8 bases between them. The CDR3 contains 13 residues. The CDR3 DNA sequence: TGTGCCAGCAGTGTGACCGGGACAGATACGCAGTATTTT. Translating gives CASSVTGTDTQYF.

As DNA, the CDR3 is TGTGCCAGCAGTTTAACAACTAGCGGGAGGGATACGCAGTATTTT. Translation gives CASSLTTSGRDTQYF. The chain links TRBV27 to TRBJ2-3, with 12 nucleotides matching TRBD2. Looked up from germline, CDR1 is MNHEY and CDR2 is SMNVEV (reference sequence). The CDR3 is made up of 15 amino acids. Germline trimming cut 2 bases from V and 6 bases from J; bases unmatched to any gene: 3.